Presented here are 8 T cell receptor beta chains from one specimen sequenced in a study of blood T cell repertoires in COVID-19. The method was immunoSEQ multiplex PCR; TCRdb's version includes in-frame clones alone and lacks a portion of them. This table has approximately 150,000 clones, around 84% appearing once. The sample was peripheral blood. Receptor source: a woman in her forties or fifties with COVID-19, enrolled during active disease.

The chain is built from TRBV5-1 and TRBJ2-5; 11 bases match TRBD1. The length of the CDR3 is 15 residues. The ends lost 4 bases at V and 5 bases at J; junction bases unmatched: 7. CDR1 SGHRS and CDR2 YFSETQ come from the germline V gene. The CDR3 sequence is CASSIGQGATETQYF. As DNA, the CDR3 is TGCGCCAGCAGCATCGGACAGGGGGCAACGGAGACCCAGTACTTC. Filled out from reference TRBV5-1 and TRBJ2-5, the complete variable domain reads KAGVTQTPRYLIKTRGQQVTLSCSPISGHRSVSWYQQTPGQGLQFLFEYFSETQRNKGNFPGRFSGRQFSNSRSEMNVSTLELGDSALYLCASSIGQGATETQYFGPGTRLLVL.

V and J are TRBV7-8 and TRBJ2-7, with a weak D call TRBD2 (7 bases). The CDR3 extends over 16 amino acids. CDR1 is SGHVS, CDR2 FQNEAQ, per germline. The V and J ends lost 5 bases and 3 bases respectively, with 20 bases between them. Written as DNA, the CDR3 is TGTGCCAGCAGCCCCCTGAATGTGGGGGGGCTCTACGAGCAGTACTTC. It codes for CASSPLNVGGLYEQYF.

The CDR3 DNA follows: TGTGCCAGCAGCTCACGGGGCCAAGAGACCCAGTACTTC. Translating gives CASSSRGQETQYF. The chain carries TRBV28 and TRBJ2-5; D possibly corresponds to TRBD2 (5 bases). Germline V gene lookup returns CDR1 MDHEN and CDR2 SYDVKM. Trimming took 6 bases from V and 1 from J, leaving 9 bases between them. The CDR3 has 13 residues.

This CDR3 is CASSLAVGITEAFF. CDR3 bases: TGTGCCAGCAGCTTAGCGGTCGGGATCACTGAAGCTTTCTTT. V and J are TRBV7-9 and TRBJ1-1; D not certain. CDR3 length: 14 residues. Trimming shortened V by 0 bases and J by 4 bases, and 9 bases separated the two germline ends. Germline V lookup: CDR1 SEHNR, CDR2 FQNEAQ (reference sequence).

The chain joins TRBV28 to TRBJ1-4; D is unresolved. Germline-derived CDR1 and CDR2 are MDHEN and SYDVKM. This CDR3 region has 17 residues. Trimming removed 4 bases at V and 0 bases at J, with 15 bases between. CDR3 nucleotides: TGTGCCAGCAGTTCGCAGGCCGCCGGCCCAACTAATGAAAAACTGTTTTTT. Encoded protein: CASSSQAAGPTNEKLFF.

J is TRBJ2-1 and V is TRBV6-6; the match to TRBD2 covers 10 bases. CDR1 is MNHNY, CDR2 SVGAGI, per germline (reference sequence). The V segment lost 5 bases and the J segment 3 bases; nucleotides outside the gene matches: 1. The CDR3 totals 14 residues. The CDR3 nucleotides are TGTGCCAGCAGTAGACTAGCGGGCTACAATGAGCAGTTCTTC. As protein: CASSRLAGYNEQFF.

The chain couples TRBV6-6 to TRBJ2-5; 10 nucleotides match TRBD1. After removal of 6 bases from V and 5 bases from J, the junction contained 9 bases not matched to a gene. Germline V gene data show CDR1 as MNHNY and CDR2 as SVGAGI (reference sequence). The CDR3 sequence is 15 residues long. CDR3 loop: CASSPAPGQGETQYF. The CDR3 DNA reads TGTGCCAGCAGCCCAGCCCCGGGACAGGGGGAGACCCAGTACTTC.

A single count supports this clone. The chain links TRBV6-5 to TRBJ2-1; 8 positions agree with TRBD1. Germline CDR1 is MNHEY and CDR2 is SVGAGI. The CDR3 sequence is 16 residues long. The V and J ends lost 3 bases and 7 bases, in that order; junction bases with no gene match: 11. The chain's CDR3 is CASSYPGRTGWNEQFF. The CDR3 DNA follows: TGTGCCAGCAGTTATCCTGGGCGGACAGGGTGGAATGAGCAGTTCTTC.